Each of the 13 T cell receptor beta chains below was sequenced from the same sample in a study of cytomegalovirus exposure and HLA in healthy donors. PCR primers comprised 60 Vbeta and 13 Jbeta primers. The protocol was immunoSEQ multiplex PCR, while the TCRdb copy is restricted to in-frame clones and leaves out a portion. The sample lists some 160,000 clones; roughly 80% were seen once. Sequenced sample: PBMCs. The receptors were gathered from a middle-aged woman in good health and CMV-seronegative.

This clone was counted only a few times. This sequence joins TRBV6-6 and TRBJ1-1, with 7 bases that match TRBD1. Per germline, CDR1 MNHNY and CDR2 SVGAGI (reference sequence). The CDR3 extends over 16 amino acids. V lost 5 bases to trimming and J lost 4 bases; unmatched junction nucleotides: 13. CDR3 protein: CASSPPRRGLVTEAFF. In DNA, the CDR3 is TGTGCCAGCAGTCCCCCTCGGAGGGGGCTGGTCACTGAAGCTTTCTTT.

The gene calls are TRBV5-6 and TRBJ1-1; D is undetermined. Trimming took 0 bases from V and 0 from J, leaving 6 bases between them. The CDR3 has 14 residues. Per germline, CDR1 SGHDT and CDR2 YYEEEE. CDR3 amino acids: CASSLDGMNTEAFF. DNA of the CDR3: TGTGCCAGCAGCTTGGATGGCATGAACACTGAAGCTTTCTTT.

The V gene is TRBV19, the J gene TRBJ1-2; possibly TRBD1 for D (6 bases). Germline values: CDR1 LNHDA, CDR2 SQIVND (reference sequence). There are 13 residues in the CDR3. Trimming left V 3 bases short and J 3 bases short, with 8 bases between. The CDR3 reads CASSIGQYYGYTF. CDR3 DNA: TGTGCCAGTAGTATCGGACAGTACTATGGCTACACCTTC.

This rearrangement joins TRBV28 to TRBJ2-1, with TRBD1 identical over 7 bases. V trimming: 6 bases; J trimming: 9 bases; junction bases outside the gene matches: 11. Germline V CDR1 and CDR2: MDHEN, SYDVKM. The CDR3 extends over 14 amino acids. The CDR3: CASSPLGQAGEQFF. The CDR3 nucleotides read TGTGCCAGCAGCCCGCTCGGACAGGCTGGTGAGCAGTTCTTC. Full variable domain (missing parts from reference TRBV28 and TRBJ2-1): DVKVTQSSRYLVKRTGEKVFLECVQDMDHENMFWYRQDPGLGLRLIYFSYDVKMKEKGDIPEGYSVSREKKERFSLILESASTNQTSMYLCASSPLGQAGEQFFGPGTRLTVL.

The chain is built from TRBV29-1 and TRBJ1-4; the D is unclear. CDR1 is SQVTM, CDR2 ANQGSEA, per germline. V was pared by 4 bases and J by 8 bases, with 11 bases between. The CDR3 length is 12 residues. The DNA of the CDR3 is TGCAGCGTTGGAGCCGATGAGGAAAAACTGTTTTTT. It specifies CSVGADEEKLFF.

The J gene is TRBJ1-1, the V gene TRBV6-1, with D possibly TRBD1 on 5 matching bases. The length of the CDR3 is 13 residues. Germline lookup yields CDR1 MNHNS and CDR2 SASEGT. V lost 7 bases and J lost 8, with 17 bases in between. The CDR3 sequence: CASTSWGGEEAFF. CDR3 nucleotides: TGTGCCAGCACCTCCTGGGGGGGGGAGGAAGCTTTCTTT.

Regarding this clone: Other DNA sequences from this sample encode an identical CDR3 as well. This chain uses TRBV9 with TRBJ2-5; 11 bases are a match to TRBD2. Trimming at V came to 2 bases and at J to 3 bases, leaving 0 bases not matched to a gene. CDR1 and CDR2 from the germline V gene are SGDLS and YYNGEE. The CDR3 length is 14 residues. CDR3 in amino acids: CASSVGLAEETQYF. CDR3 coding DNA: TGTGCCAGCAGCGTGGGACTAGCGGAAGAGACCCAGTACTTC.

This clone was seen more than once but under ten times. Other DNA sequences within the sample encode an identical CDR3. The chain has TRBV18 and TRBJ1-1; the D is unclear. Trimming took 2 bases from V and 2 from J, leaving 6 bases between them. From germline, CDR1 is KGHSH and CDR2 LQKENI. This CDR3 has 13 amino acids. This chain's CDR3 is CASSPTGNTEAFF. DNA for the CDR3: TGTGCCAGCTCACCAACGGGTAACACTGAAGCTTTCTTT.

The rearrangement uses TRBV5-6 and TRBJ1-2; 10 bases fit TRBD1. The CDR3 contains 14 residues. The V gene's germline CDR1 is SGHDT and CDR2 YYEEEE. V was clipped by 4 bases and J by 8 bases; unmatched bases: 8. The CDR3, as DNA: TGTGCCAGCAGCCACAGAGGACAGGGGGGAGGCTACACCTTC. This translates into CASSHRGQGGGYTF.

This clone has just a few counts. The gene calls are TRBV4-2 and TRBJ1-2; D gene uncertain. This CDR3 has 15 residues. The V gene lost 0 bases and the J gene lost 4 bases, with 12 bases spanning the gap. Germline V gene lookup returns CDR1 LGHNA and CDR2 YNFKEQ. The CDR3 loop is CASSQDQAALYGYTF. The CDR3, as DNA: TGTGCCAGCAGCCAAGATCAGGCAGCCCTCTATGGCTACACCTTC.

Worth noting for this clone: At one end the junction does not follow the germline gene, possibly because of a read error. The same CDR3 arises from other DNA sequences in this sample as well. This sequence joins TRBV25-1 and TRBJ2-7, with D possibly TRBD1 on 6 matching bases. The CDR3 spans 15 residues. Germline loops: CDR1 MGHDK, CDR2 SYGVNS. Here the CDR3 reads CASSAMMAGAYEQYF. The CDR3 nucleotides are TGTGCCAGCAGTGCTATGATGGCAGGGGCCTACGAGCAATACTTC.

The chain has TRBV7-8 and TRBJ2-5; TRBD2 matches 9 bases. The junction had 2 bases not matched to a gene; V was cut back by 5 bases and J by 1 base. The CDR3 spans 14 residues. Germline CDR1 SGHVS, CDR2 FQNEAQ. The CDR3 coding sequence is TGTGCCAGCAGCAAACTAGCGGGCCAAGAGACCCAGTACTTC. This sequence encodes CASSKLAGQETQYF.

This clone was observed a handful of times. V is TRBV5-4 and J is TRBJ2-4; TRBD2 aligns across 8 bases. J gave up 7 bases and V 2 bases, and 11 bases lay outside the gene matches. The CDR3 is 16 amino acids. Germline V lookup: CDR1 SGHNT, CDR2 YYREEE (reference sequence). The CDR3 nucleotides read TGTGCCAGCAGCTTTGACAGGCTCGGCGGGGGGAACATTCAGTACTTC. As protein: CASSFDRLGGGNIQYF.